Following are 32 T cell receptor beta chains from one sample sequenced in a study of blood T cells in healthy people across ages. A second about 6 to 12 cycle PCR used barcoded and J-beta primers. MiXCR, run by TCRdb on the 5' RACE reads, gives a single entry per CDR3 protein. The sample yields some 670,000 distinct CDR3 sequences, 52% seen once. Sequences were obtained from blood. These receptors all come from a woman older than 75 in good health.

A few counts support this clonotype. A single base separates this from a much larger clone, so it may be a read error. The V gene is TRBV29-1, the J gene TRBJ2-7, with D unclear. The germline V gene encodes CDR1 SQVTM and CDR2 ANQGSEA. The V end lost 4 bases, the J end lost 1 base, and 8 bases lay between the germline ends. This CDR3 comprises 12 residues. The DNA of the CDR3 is TGCAGCGTTGGTACCTCGTCCTACGAGCAGTACTTC. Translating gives CSVGTSSYEQYF.

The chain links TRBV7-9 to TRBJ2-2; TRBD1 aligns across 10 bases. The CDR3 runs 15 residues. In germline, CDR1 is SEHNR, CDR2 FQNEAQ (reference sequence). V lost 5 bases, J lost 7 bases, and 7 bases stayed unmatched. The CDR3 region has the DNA TGTGCCAGCAGCCCTAGACAGGGGGCGCTCGGGGAGCTGTTTTTT. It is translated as CASSPRQGALGELFF.

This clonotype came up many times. The CDR3 coding sequence is TGTGCCAGCAGCCAGGAGTATAGCAATCAGCCCCAGCATTTT. The encoded protein is CASSQEYSNQPQHF. V is TRBV3-1 and J is TRBJ1-5; no firm D call. V was cut by 3 bases and J by 0 bases, with 6 bases left in between. CDR1 and CDR2 (germline): LGHDT, YNNKEL (reference sequence). The CDR3 has 14 amino acids. Full variable domain (rest looked up from reference TRBV3-1 and TRBJ1-5): DTAVSQTPKYLVTQMGNDKSIKCEQNLGHDTMYWYKQDSKKFLKIMFSYNNKELIINETVPNRFSPKSPDKAHLNLHINSLELGDSAVYFCASSQEYSNQPQHFGDGTRLSIL.

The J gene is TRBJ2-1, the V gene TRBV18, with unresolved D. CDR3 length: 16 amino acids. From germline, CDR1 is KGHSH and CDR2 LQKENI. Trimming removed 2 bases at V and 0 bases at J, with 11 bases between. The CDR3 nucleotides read TGTGCCAGCTCACCATATGGCAGCGACTCCTACAATGAGCAGTTCTTC. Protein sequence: CASSPYGSDSYNEQFF.

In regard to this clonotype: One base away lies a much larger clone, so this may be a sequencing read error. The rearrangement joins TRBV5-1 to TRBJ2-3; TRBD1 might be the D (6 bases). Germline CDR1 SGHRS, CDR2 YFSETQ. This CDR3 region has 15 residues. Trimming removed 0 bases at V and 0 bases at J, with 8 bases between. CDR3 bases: TGCGCCAGCAGCTTGGACAGGGCTAGCACAGATACGCAGTATTTT. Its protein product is CASSLDRASTDTQYF.

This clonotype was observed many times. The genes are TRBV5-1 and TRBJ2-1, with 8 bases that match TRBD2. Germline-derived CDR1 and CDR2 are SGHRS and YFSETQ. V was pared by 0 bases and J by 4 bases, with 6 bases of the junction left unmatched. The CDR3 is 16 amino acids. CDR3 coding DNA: TGCGCCAGCAGCTTGGGGACTAGCCGACCTTACAATGAGCAGTTCTTC. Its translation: CASSLGTSRPYNEQFF.

The CDR3 bases are TGCGCCAGCAGCCGGACAGGGGGTCGCACAACTAATGAAAAACTGTTTTTT. Protein sequence: CASSRTGGRTTNEKLFF. This rearrangement joins TRBV5-1 to TRBJ1-4; 10 bases align to TRBD1. CDR3 length: 17 residues. V lost 4 bases and J lost 0; bases outside the gene matches: 6. Germline values: CDR1 SGHRS, CDR2 YFSETQ. The full variable domain, rest sourced from reference TRBV5-1 and TRBJ1-4, is KAGVTQTPRYLIKTRGQQVTLSCSPISGHRSVSWYQQTPGQGLQFLFEYFSETQRNKGNFPGRFSGRQFSNSRSEMNVSTLELGDSALYLCASSRTGGRTTNEKLFFGSGTQLSVL.

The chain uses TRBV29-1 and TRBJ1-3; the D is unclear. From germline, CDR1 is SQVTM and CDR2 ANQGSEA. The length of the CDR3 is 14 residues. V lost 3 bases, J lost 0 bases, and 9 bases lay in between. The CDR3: CSVDKGSSGNTIYF. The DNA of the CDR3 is TGCAGCGTTGACAAAGGGAGCTCTGGAAACACCATATATTTT.

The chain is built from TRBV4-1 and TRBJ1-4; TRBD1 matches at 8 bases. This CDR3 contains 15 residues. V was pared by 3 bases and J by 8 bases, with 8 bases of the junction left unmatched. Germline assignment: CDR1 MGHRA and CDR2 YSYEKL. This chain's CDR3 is CASSQAQGAREKLFF. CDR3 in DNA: TGCGCCAGCAGCCAGGCCCAGGGGGCGCGAGAAAAACTGTTTTTT.

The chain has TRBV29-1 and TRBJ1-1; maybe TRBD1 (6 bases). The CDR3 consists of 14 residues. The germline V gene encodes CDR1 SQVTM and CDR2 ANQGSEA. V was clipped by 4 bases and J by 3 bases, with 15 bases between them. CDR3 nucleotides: TGCAGCGTTGGGGGGCCGGGAATGGACACTGAAGCTTTCTTT. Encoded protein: CSVGGPGMDTEAFF.

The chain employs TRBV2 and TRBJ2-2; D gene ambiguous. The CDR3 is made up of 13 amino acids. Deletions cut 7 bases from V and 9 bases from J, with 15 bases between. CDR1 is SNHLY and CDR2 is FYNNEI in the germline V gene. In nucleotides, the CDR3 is TGTGCCAGCAACCAAGGGCCGGAGCGGGAGCTGTTTTTT. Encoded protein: CASNQGPERELFF.

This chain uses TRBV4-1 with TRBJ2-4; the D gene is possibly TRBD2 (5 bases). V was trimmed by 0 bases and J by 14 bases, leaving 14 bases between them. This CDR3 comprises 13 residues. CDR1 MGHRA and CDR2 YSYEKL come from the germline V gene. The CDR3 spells CASSQEHQEAEYF. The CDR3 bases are TGCGCCAGCAGCCAAGAGCACCAGGAGGCGGAGTACTTC.

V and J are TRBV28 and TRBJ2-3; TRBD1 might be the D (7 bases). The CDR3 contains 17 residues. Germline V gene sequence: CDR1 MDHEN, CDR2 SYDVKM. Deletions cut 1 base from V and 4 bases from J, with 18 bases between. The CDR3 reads CASSLFGQGGGPDTQYF. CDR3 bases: TGTGCCAGCAGTTTATTTGGGCAGGGGGGTGGACCAGATACGCAGTATTTT.

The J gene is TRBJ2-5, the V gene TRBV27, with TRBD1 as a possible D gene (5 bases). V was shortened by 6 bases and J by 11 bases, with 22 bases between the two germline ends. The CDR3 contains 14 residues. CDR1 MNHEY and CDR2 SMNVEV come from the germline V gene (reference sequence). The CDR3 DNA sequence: TGTGCCAGCAGGACCGAAAGGTGGGGCAATGAGCAGTACTTC. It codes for CASRTERWGNEQYF.

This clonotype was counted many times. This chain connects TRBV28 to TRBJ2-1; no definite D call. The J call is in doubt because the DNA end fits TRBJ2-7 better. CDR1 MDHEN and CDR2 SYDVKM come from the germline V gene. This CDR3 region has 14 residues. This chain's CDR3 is CASSLRQYYNEQYF. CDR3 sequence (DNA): TGTGCCAGCAGTTTGCGTCAGTACTACAATGAGCAGTACTTC.

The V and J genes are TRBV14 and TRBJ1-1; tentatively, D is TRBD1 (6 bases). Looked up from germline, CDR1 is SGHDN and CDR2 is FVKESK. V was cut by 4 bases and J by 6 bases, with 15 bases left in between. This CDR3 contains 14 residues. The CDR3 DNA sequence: TGTGCCAGCAGCCTCTCAGGACAGATGCCTGAAGCTTTCTTT. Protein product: CASSLSGQMPEAFF. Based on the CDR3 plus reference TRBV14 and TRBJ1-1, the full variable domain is EAGVTQFPSHSVIEKGQTVTLRCDPISGHDNLYWYRRVMGKEIKFLLHFVKESKQDESGMPNNRFLAERTGGTYSTLKVQPAELEDSGVYFCASSLSGQMPEAFFGQGTRLTVV.

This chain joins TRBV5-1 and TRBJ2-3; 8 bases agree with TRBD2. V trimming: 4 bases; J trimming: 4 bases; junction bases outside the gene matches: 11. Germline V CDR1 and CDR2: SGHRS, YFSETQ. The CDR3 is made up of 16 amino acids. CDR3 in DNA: TGCGCCAGCAGCGAGGTGCGGGGGGCTCGGGCAGATACGCAGTATTTT. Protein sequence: CASSEVRGARADTQYF. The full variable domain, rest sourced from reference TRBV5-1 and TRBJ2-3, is KAGVTQTPRYLIKTRGQQVTLSCSPISGHRSVSWYQQTPGQGLQFLFEYFSETQRNKGNFPGRFSGRQFSNSRSEMNVSTLELGDSALYLCASSEVRGARADTQYFGPGTRLTVL.

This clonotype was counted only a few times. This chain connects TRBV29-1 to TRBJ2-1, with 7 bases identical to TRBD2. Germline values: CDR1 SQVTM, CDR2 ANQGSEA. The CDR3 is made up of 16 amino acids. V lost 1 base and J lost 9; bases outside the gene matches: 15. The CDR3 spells CSVEAVSAGVIGEQFF. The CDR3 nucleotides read TGCAGCGTTGAAGCGGTTAGCGCGGGAGTAATAGGTGAGCAGTTCTTC.

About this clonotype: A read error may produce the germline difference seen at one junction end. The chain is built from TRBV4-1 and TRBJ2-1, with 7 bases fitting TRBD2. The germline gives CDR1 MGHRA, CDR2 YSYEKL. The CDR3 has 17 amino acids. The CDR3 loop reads CASGQEAKSGNYNEQFF. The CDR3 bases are TGCGCCAGCGGCCAAGAGGCCAAAAGCGGGAATTACAATGAGCAGTTCTTC.

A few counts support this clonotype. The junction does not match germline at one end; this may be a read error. The CDR3 nucleotides read TGTGCCAGCAGCTTAACTCCGGGTTTCTACGGGCAGTACTTC. Its translation: CASSLTPGFYGQYF. The chain is built from TRBV7-9 and TRBJ2-7; no definite D call. This CDR3 is built from 14 residues. Per the germline V gene, CDR1 is SEHNR and CDR2 is FQNEAQ (reference sequence). The full variable domain, in which reference TRBV7-9 and TRBJ2-7 provide the parts outside the CDR3, is DTGVSQNPRHKITKRGQNVTFRCDPISEHNRLYWYRQTLGQGPEFLTYFQNEAQLEKSRLLSDRFSAERPKGSFSTLEIQRTEQGDSAMYLCASSLTPGFYGQYFGPGTRLTVT.

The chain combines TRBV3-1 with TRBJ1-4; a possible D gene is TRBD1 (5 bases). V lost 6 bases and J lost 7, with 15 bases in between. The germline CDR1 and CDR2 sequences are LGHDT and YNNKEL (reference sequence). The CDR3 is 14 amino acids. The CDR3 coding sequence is TGTGCCAGCAGTGACGGGACCTACGGTGAAAAACTGTTTTTT. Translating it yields CASSDGTYGEKLFF.

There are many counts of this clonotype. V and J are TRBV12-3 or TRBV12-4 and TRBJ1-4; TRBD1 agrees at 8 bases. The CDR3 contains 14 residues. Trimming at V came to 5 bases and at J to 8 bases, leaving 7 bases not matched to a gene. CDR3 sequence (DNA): TGTGCCAGCAGTCGGACAGGGCTGGGAGAAAAACTGTTTTTT. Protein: CASSRTGLGEKLFF.

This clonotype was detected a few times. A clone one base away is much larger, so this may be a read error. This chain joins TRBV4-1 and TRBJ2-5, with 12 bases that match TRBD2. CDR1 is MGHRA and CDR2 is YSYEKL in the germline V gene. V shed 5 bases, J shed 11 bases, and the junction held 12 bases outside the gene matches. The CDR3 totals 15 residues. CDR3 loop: CASSSTSGGYNEQYF. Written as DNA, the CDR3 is TGCGCCAGCAGCTCAACTAGCGGGGGGTACAATGAGCAGTACTTC.

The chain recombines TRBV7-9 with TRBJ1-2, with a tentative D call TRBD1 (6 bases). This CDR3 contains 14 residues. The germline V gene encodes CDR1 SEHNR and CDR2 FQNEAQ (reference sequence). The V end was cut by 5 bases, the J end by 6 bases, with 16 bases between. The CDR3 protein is CASSVGRGFDGYTF. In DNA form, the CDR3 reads TGTGCCAGCAGCGTAGGAAGGGGGTTCGATGGCTACACCTTC.

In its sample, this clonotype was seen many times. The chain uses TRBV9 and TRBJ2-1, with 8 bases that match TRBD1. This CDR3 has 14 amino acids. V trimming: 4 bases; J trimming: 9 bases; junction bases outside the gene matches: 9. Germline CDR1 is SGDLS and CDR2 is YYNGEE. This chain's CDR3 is CASSFGQGTVEQFF. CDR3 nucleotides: TGTGCCAGCAGCTTCGGACAGGGTACCGTTGAGCAGTTCTTC.

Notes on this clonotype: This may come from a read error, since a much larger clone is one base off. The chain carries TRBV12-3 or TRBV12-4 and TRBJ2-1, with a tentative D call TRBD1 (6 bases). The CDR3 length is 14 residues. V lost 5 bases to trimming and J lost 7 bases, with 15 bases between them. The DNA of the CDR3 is TGTGCCAGCAGTGTCCGGGACAAGCAGAATGAGCAGTTCTTC. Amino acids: CASSVRDKQNEQFF.

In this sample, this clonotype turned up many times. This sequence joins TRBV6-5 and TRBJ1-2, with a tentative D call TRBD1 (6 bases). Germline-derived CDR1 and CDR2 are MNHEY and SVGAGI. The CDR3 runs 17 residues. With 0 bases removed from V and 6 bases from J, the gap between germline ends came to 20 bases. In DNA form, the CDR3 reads TGTGCCAGCAGTTACTCGGGTGCGAAGGGGGGGGGAGATGGCTACACCTTC. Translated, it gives CASSYSGAKGGGDGYTF.

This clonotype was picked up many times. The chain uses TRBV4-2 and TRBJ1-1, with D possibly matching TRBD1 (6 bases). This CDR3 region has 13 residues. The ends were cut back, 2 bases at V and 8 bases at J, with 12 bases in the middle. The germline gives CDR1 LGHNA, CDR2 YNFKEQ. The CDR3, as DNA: TGTGCCAGCAGCCAAACAGGACAGACCGAAGCTTTCTTT. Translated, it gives CASSQTGQTEAFF.

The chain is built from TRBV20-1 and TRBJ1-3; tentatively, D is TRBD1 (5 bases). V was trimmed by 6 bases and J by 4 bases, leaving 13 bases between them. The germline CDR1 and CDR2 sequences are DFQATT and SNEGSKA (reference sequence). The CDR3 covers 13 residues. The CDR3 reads CSARGVPGNTIYF. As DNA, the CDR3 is TGCAGTGCGCGAGGGGTCCCCGGAAACACCATATATTTT.

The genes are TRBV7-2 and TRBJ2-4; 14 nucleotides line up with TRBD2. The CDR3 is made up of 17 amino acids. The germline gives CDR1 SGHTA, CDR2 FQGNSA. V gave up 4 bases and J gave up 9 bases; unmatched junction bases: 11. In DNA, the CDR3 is TGTGCCAGCAGCTCCTCCGGACTAGCGGGAGGTTATACCATTCAGTACTTC. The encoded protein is CASSSSGLAGGYTIQYF.

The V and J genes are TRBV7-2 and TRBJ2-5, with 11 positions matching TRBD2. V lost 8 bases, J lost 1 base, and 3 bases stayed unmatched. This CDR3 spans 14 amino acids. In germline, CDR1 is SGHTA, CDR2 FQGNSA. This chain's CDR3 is CASCLAGGQETQYF. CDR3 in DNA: TGTGCCAGCTGCCTAGCGGGAGGCCAAGAGACCCAGTACTTC.

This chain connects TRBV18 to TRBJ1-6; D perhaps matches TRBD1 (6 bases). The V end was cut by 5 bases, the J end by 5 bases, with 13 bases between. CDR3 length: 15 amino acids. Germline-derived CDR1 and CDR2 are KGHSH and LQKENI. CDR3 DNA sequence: TGTGCCAGCTCATCACTGGACAGTCATAATTCACCCCTCCACTTT. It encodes CASSSLDSHNSPLHF.